This T cell receptor beta chain stems from a study of shared clonotypes between healthy human individuals. Background on the study: Three plates each covered CD4 naive and memory; CD8 naive two, CD8 memory one.

In the case of this clone: The antigen remains undetermined.

The CDR3 is 15 amino acids. CDR1 SQVTM and CDR2 ANQGSEA come from the germline V gene. The V segment lost 3 bases and the J segment 6 bases; nucleotides outside the gene matches: 7. Study-level findings and limits: The authors sampled blood alone, and tissue repertoires likely differ. The four-donor shared clonotypes exceeded non-shared clonotypes in generation probability, with non-shared ones scoring lower.

CCR7-negative CD45RA+ TemRA cells were combined with CD45RO+ cells to form CD8 memory. Sequencing used immunoSEQ multiplex PCR; TCRdb keeps in-frame clones, though not all of them. The sample carries roughly 400,000 clones, around 96% recorded once. The sample taken for sequencing was memory CD8+ T cells sorted from blood. This sample's subset: CD45RO+ cells pooled with CCR7-negative TemRA cells. The chain combines TRBV29-1 with TRBJ2-1; 11 nucleotides line up with TRBD2. The clonotype was recovered from a man aged 30 to 45 in good health. The CDR3 region is CSVESLSGRANEQFF. The CDR3 DNA follows: TGCAGCGTTGAGTCCCTTAGCGGGAGGGCCAATGAGCAGTTCTTC.